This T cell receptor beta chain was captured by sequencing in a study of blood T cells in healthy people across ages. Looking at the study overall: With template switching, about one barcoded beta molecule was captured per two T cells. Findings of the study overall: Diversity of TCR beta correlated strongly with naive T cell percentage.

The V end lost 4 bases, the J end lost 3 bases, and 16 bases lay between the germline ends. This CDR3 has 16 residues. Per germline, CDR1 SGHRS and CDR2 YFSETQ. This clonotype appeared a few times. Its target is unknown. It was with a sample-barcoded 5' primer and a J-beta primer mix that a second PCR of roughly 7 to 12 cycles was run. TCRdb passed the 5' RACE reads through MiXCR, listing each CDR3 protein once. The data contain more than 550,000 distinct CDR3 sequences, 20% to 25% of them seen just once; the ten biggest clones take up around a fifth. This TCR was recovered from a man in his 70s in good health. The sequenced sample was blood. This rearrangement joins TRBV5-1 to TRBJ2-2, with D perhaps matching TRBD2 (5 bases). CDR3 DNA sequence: TGCGCCAGCAGCCCGGAGGCGGCCCTGGACACCGGGGAGCTGTTTTTT. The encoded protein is CASSPEAALDTGELFF.